The 20 T cell receptor beta chains in this list originate from one sample, sequenced in a study of cytotoxic CD8 clonotypes in ibrutinib-treated CLL. The repertoire was sequenced with immunoSEQ multiplex PCR; TCRdb's copy has only in-frame clones and lacks some. The data show some 200,000 clones, around 72% seen once. The starting material was PBMCs, obtained after 24 months of ibrutinib treatment. These receptors all come from a human donor with chronic lymphocytic leukemia.

The count of this clone is one. The chain carries TRBV9 and TRBJ2-1, with TRBD2 identical over 8 bases. This CDR3 comprises 15 residues. Germline V CDR1 and CDR2: SGDLS, YYNGEE. Germline trimming cut 1 base from V and 8 bases from J; bases unmatched to any gene: 8. The CDR3 protein is CASSVTGTSGDEQFF. CDR3 in DNA: TGTGCCAGCAGCGTAACCGGGACTAGTGGCGATGAGCAGTTCTTC.

In this sample, this clone turned up a few times. The chain couples TRBV28 to TRBJ2-3, with D possibly matching TRBD1 (5 bases). This CDR3 is 13 amino acids long. The germline CDR1 and CDR2 sequences are MDHEN and SYDVKM. V was shortened by 9 bases and J by 4 bases, with 14 bases between the two germline ends. The CDR3 spells CARPRAPPDTQYF. The CDR3 nucleotides read TGTGCCAGACCCAGGGCCCCCCCAGATACGCAGTATTTT.

This clone was seen a handful of times. This sequence joins TRBV5-4 and TRBJ1-2; D unresolved. The CDR3 sequence is 14 residues long. V lost 0 bases, J lost 2 bases, and 8 bases lay in between. CDR1 is SGHNT and CDR2 is YYREEE in the germline V gene (reference sequence). As DNA, the CDR3 is TGTGCCAGCAGCTTGGTCAGCGGGAACTATGGCTACACCTTC. Translation gives CASSLVSGNYGYTF.

This chain uses TRBV19 with TRBJ2-7; 8 nucleotides match TRBD1. Trimming removed 8 bases from V and 3 bases from J; junction bases left unmatched: 12. The germline V gene has CDR1 LNHDA and CDR2 SQIVND (reference sequence). The CDR3 is made up of 15 amino acids. CDR3 region: CASYPRIGQGYEQYF. The DNA of the CDR3 is TGTGCCAGTTATCCCCGGATCGGACAGGGCTACGAGCAGTACTTC.

The gene calls are TRBV28 and TRBJ1-2; D possibly corresponds to TRBD1 (5 bases). The CDR3 is 14 residues long. Between the trimmed V and J ends, which lost 6 bases and 4 bases, there was a span of 15 bases. Germline CDR1 MDHEN, CDR2 SYDVKM. DNA for the CDR3: TGTGCCAGCAGCCCCCTGGCAGGGCCCTATGGCTACACCTTC. Amino acids: CASSPLAGPYGYTF.

The chain joins TRBV30 to TRBJ2-7; D is perhaps TRBD2 (7 bases). CDR3 length: 15 amino acids. Between the trimmed V and J ends, which lost 3 bases and 0 bases, there was a span of 15 bases. The germline V gene has CDR1 GTSNPN and CDR2 SVGIG (reference sequence). The CDR3 is CAWRGAGASSYEQYF. The CDR3 bases are TGTGCCTGGAGGGGGGCGGGAGCCAGCTCCTACGAGCAGTACTTC.

The chain carries TRBV28 and TRBJ2-7; TRBD1 is a possible D gene (6 bases). The V end lost 7 bases, the J end lost 5 bases, and 21 bases lay between the germline ends. Per germline, CDR1 MDHEN and CDR2 SYDVKM. This CDR3 comprises 15 residues. The DNA of the CDR3 is TGTGCCAGCACCCCCGAGGCAGGGGCTAGGAACGAGCAGTACTTC. Protein: CASTPEAGARNEQYF. The full variable domain, in which reference TRBV28 and TRBJ2-7 provide the parts outside the CDR3, is DVKVTQSSRYLVKRTGEKVFLECVQDMDHENMFWYRQDPGLGLRLIYFSYDVKMKEKGDIPEGYSVSREKKERFSLILESASTNQTSMYLCASTPEAGARNEQYFGPGTRLTVT.

The chain has TRBV6-5 and TRBJ2-1, with 10 bases lining up with TRBD1. The trim removed 5 bases at V and 7 bases at J, leaving 5 bases unmatched. Germline V gene lookup returns CDR1 MNHEY and CDR2 SVGAGI. This CDR3 contains 14 residues. CDR3 loop: CASSPGTGVNEQFF. Written as DNA, the CDR3 is TGTGCCAGCAGTCCCGGGACAGGGGTGAATGAGCAGTTCTTC.

This clone was seen just once. J is TRBJ2-3 and V is TRBV5-4; 8 positions match TRBD2. The V segment lost 3 bases and the J segment 3 bases; nucleotides outside the gene matches: 6. Per germline, CDR1 SGHNT and CDR2 YYREEE (reference sequence). The CDR3 extends over 15 amino acids. This CDR3 reads CASSSIAGRTDTQYF. CDR3 nucleotides: TGTGCCAGCAGCTCTATAGCGGGAAGAACAGATACGCAGTATTTT.

The rearrangement uses TRBV30 and TRBJ2-1; D may be TRBD1 or TRBD2 (6 bases each). CDR3 length: 9 amino acids. Germline CDR1 reads GTSNPN; CDR2 reads SVGIG (reference sequence). The CDR3 here is CAGGREQFF. Here the CDR3 DNA reads TGTGCAGGGGGGAGGGAGCAGTTCTTC.

V usage is TRBV13 and J usage is TRBJ2-1; D is undetermined. In germline, CDR1 is PRHDT, CDR2 FYEKMQ (reference sequence). Trimming left V 2 bases short and J 5 bases short, with 10 bases between. This CDR3 spans 14 amino acids. The CDR3 spells CASSLIKAHNEQFF. CDR3 sequence (DNA): TGTGCCAGCAGCTTAATTAAGGCCCACAATGAGCAGTTCTTC.

The chain employs TRBV29-1 and TRBJ2-1; D tentatively fits TRBD1 or TRBD2 (5 bases each). Germline V lookup: CDR1 SQVTM, CDR2 ANQGSEA. This CDR3 is built from 16 residues. V shed 0 bases and J shed 6 bases, with 18 bases lying between them. In nucleotides, the CDR3 is TGCAGCGTTGAAGATGGCCGCAGGGAGTCAGGCAATGAGCAGTTCTTC. Translated, it gives CSVEDGRRESGNEQFF.

The gene calls are TRBV4-3 and TRBJ1-5; D unclear. V lost 0 bases and J lost 5, with 8 bases in between. Germline lookup yields CDR1 LGHNA and CDR2 YSLEER. This CDR3 comprises 14 residues. As DNA, the CDR3 is TGCGCCAGCAGCCAAGAGGGGTTTGATCAGCCCCAGCATTTT. Amino acid sequence: CASSQEGFDQPQHF.

This rearrangement joins TRBV7-3 to TRBJ1-1, with D maybe TRBD1 (5 bases). Germline CDR1 and CDR2: SGHTA and FQGTGA. The CDR3 contains 14 residues. Trimming pared 6 bases from V and 1 base from J, leaving 12 bases between. Written as DNA, the CDR3 is TGTGCCAGCAGTCCCGACGGGGGGAACACTGAAGCTTTCTTT. Protein: CASSPDGGNTEAFF.

The chain uses TRBV2 and TRBJ2-7; no definite D call. The ends were cut back, 5 bases at V and 5 bases at J, with 4 bases in the middle. The germline CDR1 and CDR2 sequences are SNHLY and FYNNEI. The CDR3 contains 10 residues. For the CDR3, the DNA is TGTGCCAGCAGTTTCCACGAGCAGTACTTC. Translated, it gives CASSFHEQYF.

The rearrangement links TRBV5-6 to TRBJ1-4, with D perhaps matching TRBD1 (5 bases). There are 14 residues in the CDR3. Trimming removed 4 bases at V and 8 bases at J, with 15 bases between. Germline lookup yields CDR1 SGHDT and CDR2 YYEEEE. In nucleotides, the CDR3 is TGTGCCAGCAGCCGGCGGGACGTCTCCGAAAAACTGTTTTTT. The encoded protein is CASSRRDVSEKLFF.

This chain joins TRBV11-2 and TRBJ2-2; 7 nucleotides line up with TRBD2. Germline V gives CDR1 SGHAT, CDR2 FQNNGV. The V gene end was trimmed by 7 bases and the J gene end by 4 bases; junction bases not matched to a gene: 12. The CDR3 is made up of 16 amino acids. Here the CDR3 reads CASTPVREDGTGELFF. DNA of the CDR3: TGTGCCAGCACCCCCGTTCGGGAGGATGGCACCGGGGAGCTGTTTTTT.

This chain uses TRBV6-5 with TRBJ2-7; 7 positions match TRBD2. This CDR3 is built from 14 residues. The junction had 4 bases not matched to a gene; V was cut back by 5 bases and J by 0 bases. Per the germline V gene, CDR1 is MNHEY and CDR2 is SVGAGI. CDR3 nucleotide sequence: TGTGCCAGCAGTCCTAGGACTAGCTCCTACGAGCAGTACTTC. Its translation is CASSPRTSSYEQYF.

This clone was observed a handful of times. This chain uses TRBV7-9 with TRBJ2-5; unclear D gene. Germline V CDR1 and CDR2: SEHNR, FQNEAQ (reference sequence). Trimming pared 5 bases from V and 3 bases from J, leaving 19 bases between. This CDR3 spans 16 amino acids. CDR3 DNA sequence: TGTGCCAGCAGCCCAAAGTGGGCCAGGCGAGAAGAGACCCAGTACTTC. Translation gives CASSPKWARREETQYF.

V and J are TRBV9 and TRBJ2-7; TRBD2 matches 9 bases. The CDR3 length is 15 residues. Trimming took 1 base from V and 5 from J; bases not matched to a gene: 7. CDR1 is SGDLS and CDR2 is YYNGEE in the germline V gene. Written as DNA, the CDR3 is TGTGCCAGCAGCGTATCGCCGGGACTAGCAGACGAGCAGTACTTC. Encoded protein: CASSVSPGLADEQYF. The full variable domain, in which reference TRBV9 and TRBJ2-7 provide the parts outside the CDR3, is DSGVTQTPKHLITATGQRVTLRCSPRSGDLSVYWYQQSLDQGLQFLIQYYNGEERAKGNILERFSAQQFPDLHSELNLSSLELGDSALYFCASSVSPGLADEQYFGPGTRLTVT.